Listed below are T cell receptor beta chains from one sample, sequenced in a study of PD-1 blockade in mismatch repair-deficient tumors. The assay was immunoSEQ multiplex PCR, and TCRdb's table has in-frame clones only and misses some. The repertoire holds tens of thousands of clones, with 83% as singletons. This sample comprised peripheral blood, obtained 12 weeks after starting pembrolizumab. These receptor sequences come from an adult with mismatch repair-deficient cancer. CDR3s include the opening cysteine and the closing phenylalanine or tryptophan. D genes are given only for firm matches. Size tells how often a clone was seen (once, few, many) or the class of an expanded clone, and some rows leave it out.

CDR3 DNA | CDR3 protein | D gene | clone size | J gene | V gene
TGTGCCAGCAGCCAATTGGACGGTAGCAATCAGCCCCAGCATTTT | CASSQLDGSNQPQHF | . | once | TRBJ1-5 | TRBV16
TGTGCCAGCAGCTCAAGACTAGTATCCTTATACAATGAGCAGTTCTTC | CASSSRLVSLYNEQFF | . | once | TRBJ2-1 | TRBV11-2
TGTGCCAGCAGTTTCTCTACCGGGACACACTCCTACGAGCAGTACTTC | CASSFSTGTHSYEQYF | . | . | TRBJ2-7 | TRBV27
TGTGCCAGCAGCTTTCCAGGCCAAGAGACCCAGTACTTC | CASSFPGQETQYF | . | . | TRBJ2-5 | TRBV5-6
TGTGCCTGGAGTGCAGGGACAATTAATCAGCCCCAGCATTTT | CAWSAGTINQPQHF | . | . | TRBJ1-5 | TRBV30
TGTGCCAGCAGTAAGAGCTACGAGCAGTACTTC | CASSKSYEQYF | . | . | TRBJ2-7 | TRBV6-5
TGTGCCAGCAGCAGGGGAGGAAGCCCCCCCGAGCAGTACTTC | CASSRGGSPPEQYF | . | few | TRBJ2-7 | TRBV6-1
TGTGCCAGCAGTCTCCGACTAGCGGGAGGCAATGAGCAGTTCTTC | CASSLRLAGGNEQFF | TRBD2 | . | TRBJ2-1 | TRBV5-4
TGTGCCACCAGCAGAGGTTACAATCAGCCCCAGCATTTT | CATSRGYNQPQHF | . | few | TRBJ1-5 | TRBV15
TGTGCCAGTAGTCGAATTCCAGGGACAAGCAACGGGGAGCTGTTTTTT | CASSRIPGTSNGELFF | . | . | TRBJ2-2 | TRBV19
TGCGCCAGCACAAAACTGGAGTCCGAAGGAGGAGATACGCAGTATTTT | CASTKLESEGGDTQYF | . | . | TRBJ2-3 | TRBV5-1
TGTGCCATCAGTGAGTCAGGCAGGCGAGCCAAAAACATTCAGTACTTC | CAISESGRRAKNIQYF | . | . | TRBJ2-4 | TRBV10-3
TGTGCCAGCAGCCAAGGGACAGGGGGAACCTATGGCTACACCTTC | CASSQGTGGTYGYTF | TRBD1 | . | TRBJ1-2 | TRBV11-2
TGTGCCACCACGGGGGATGGGAATACGCAGTATTTT | CATTGDGNTQYF | . | once | TRBJ2-3 | TRBV2
TGTGCCATCAGTGAGCCTAGCGGGAGTCGTACAGATACGCAGTATTTT | CAISEPSGSRTDTQYF | TRBD2 | . | TRBJ2-3 | TRBV10-3
TGTGCCACCCTAAAGACAGGGGGCGGTCAGCCCCAGCATTTT | CATLKTGGGQPQHF | TRBD1 | . | TRBJ1-5 | TRBV19
TGCGCCAGCAGCCGAAACATACAGGGACTATATGGCTACACCTTC | CASSRNIQGLYGYTF | . | . | TRBJ1-2 | TRBV4-1
TGTGCCAGCAGTCGGGTGAGGATTGAGACCCAGTACTTC | CASSRVRIETQYF | . | . | TRBJ2-5 | TRBV6-1
TGTGCCAGCAGTTTCCCCATGGAAGGGAACACTGAAGCTTTCTTT | CASSFPMEGNTEAFF | . | once | TRBJ1-1 | TRBV6-6
TGCGCCAGCAGCCAAGGGTTTTCAGGGAAACCGGGACCTGGACCTTTC | CASSQGFSGKPGPGPF | . | . | TRBJ2-7 | TRBV4-1
TGTGCCAGTAGTACCCCGGGACAGGGTGGAGATACGCAGTATTTT | CASSTPGQGGDTQYF | TRBD1 | . | TRBJ2-3 | TRBV19
TGTGCCTGGAGGGGAGGGACTAGCGGATCCACAGATACGCAGTATTTT | CAWRGGTSGSTDTQYF | TRBD2 | . | TRBJ2-3 | TRBV30
TGTGCCAGCAGTGACGGGACCGACTACAATGAGCAGTTCTTC | CASSDGTDYNEQFF | . | . | TRBJ2-1 | TRBV6-4
TGTGCCAGCGCACTCAGTGGTACCCAAGAGACCCAGTACTTC | CASALSGTQETQYF | . | once | TRBJ2-5 | TRBV27
TGTGCCAGCAGCCCGCGACAGGGTCGGGACTATGGCTACACCTTC | CASSPRQGRDYGYTF | TRBD1 | . | TRBJ1-2 | TRBV5-4
TGTGCCACCAGCTTGGACAACTATCAGCCCCAGCATTTT | CATSLDNYQPQHF | . | . | TRBJ1-5 | TRBV15
TGTGCCAGCAGCCAATCACTAGCGGGATTGATGGATGAGCAGTTCTTC | CASSQSLAGLMDEQFF | TRBD2 | . | TRBJ2-1 | TRBV14
TGTGCCAGCAATTGGGGTAGGTTCTCCTACGAGCAGTACTTC | CASNWGRFSYEQYF | . | . | TRBJ2-7 | TRBV28
TGTGCCAGCAGTTCCGCCACCGACAGGGTTGGAGAAAAACTGTTTTTT | CASSSATDRVGEKLFF | TRBD1 | . | TRBJ1-4 | TRBV6-6